The clone carrying this TCR beta chain occurred many times. Its antigen is currently unknown. This specimen comes from a study of T cell repertoires in cytomegalovirus infection. Study as a whole: Well-studied HLA-B-restricted epitopes and recently identified HLA-C-restricted epitopes of CMV were both used in the study. Indicated by public TCR beta signatures were CMV infection and matching HLA type.

TCRdb analysed the reads with MiXCR anew, one entry per CDR3 protein. The data show approximately 280,000 distinct CDR3 sequences, under 25% seen once. Notes on the study in general: Individuals carrying CMV plus the relevant HLA were identified by cumulative frequency of public TCR beta families. Dominant in the ex vivo response were TCR beta clonotypes restricted by HLA-C and specific for CMV.

The input for sequencing was cultured PBMCs, taken from culture after CMV antigen stimulation. The TCR originated in a human donor in good health (CMV status not recorded). Some clones in this sample may be carry-over from other donors' samples.

The CDR3 region is CASSSARRGGELFF. The CDR3 bases are TGTGCCAGCAGCTCGGCGCGACGAGGCGGGGAGCTGTTTTTT. The chain is built from TRBV7-2 and TRBJ2-2, with D uncertain. CDR1 SGHTA and CDR2 FQGNSA come from the germline V gene. Trimming removed 4 bases at V and 7 bases at J, with 13 bases between. The CDR3 covers 14 residues.